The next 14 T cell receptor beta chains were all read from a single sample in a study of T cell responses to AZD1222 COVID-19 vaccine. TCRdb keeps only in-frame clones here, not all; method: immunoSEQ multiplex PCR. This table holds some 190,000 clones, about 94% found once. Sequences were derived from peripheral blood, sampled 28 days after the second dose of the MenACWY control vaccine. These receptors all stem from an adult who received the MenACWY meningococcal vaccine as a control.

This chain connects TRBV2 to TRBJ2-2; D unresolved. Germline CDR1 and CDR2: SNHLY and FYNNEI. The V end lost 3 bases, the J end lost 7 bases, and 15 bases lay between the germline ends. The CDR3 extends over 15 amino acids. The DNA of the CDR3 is TGTGCCAGCAGTGACTGGGCGGTTAGAGGCGGGGAGCTGTTTTTT. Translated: CASSDWAVRGGELFF.

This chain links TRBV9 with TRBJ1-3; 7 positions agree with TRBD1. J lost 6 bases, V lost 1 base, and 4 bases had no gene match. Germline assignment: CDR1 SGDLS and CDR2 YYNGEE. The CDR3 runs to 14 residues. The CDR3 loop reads CASSVSGQKNTIYF. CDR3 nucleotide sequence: TGTGCCAGCAGCGTATCGGGACAGAAAAACACCATATATTTT.

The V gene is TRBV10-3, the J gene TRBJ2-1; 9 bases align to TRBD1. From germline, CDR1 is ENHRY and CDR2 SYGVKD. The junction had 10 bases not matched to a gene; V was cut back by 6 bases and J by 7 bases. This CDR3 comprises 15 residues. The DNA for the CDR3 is TGTGCCATCAGGAAGACCGGGACAGGGTTTAATGAGCAGTTCTTC. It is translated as CAIRKTGTGFNEQFF.

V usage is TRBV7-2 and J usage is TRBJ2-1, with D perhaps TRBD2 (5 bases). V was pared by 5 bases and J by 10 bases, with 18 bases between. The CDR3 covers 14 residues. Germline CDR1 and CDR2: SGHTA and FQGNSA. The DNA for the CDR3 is TGTGCCAGCAGCGCCGACATGGTGACTATCGAGCAGTTCTTC. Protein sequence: CASSADMVTIEQFF.

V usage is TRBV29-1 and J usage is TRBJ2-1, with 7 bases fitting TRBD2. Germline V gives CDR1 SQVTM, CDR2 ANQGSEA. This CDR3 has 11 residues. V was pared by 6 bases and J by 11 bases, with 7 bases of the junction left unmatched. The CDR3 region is CSVSRDYKQFF. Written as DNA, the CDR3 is TGCAGCGTCAGCCGGGACTACAAGCAGTTCTTC.

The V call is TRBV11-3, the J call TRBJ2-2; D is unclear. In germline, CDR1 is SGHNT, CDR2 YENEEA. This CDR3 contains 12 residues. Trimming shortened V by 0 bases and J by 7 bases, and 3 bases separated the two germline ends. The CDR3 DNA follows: TGTGCCAGCAGCTTAGAAGGCGGGGAGCTGTTTTTT. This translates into CASSLEGGELFF. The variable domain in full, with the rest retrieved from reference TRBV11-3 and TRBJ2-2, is EAGVVQSPRYKIIEKKQPVAFWCNPISGHNTLYWYLQNLGQGPELLIRYENEEAVDDSQLPKDRFSAERLKGVDSTLKIQPAELGDSAVYLCASSLEGGELFFGEGSRLTVL.

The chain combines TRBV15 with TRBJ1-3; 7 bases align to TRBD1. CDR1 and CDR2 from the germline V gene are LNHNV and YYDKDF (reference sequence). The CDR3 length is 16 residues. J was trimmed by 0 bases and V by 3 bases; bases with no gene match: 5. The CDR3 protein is CATSSRTGPSGNTIYF. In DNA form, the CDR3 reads TGTGCCACCAGCAGCAGGACAGGCCCCTCTGGAAACACCATATATTTT.

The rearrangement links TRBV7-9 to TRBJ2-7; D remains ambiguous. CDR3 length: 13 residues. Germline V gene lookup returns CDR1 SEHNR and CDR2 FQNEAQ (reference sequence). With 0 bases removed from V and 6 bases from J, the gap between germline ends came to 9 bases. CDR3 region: CASSLAKTVEQYF. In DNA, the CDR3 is TGTGCCAGCAGCTTAGCGAAAACAGTCGAGCAGTACTTC.

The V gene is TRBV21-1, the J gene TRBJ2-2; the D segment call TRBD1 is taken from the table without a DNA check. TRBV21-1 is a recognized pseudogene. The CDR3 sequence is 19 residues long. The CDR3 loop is CASSKVWDRDEPDTGELFF. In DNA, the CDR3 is TGTGCCAGCAGCAAGGTGTGGGACAGGGACGAGCCTGACACCGGGGAGCTGTTTTTT.

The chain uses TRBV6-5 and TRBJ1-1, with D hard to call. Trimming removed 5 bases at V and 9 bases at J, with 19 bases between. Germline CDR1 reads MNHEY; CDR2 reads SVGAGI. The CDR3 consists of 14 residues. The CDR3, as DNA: TGTGCCAGCAGTAGACGACTCGAAAAGGCGCAAGCTTTCTTT. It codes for CASSRRLEKAQAFF.

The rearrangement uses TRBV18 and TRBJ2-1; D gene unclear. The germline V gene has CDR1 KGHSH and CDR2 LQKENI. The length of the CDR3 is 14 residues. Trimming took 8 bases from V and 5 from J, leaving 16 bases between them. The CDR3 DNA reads TGTGCCAGCGGCCAAGGTGCAGGCAACAATGAGCAGTTCTTC. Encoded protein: CASGQGAGNNEQFF. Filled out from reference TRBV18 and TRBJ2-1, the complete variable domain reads NAGVMQNPRHLVRRRGQEARLRCSPMKGHSHVYWYRQLPEEGLKFMVYLQKENIIDESGMPKERFSAEFPKEGPSILRIQQVVRGDSAAYFCASGQGAGNNEQFFGPGTRLTVL.

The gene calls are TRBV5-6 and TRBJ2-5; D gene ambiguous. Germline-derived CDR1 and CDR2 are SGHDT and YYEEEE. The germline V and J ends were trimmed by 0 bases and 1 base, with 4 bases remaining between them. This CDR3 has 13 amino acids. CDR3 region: CASSLEPQETQYF. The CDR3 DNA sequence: TGTGCCAGCAGCTTGGAACCCCAAGAGACCCAGTACTTC. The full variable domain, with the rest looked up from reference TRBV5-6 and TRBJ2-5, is DAGVTQSPTHLIKTRGQQVTLRCSPKSGHDTVSWYQQALGQGPQFIFQYYEEEERQRGNFPDRFSGHQFPNYSSELNVNALLLGDSALYLCASSLEPQETQYFGPGTRLLVL.

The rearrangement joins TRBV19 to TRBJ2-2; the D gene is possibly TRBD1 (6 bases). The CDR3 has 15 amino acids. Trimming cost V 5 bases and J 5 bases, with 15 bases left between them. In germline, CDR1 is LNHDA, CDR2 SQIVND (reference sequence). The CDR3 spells CASSGQYLSTGELFF. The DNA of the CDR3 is TGTGCCAGTAGTGGACAGTACCTTTCTACCGGGGAGCTGTTTTTT.

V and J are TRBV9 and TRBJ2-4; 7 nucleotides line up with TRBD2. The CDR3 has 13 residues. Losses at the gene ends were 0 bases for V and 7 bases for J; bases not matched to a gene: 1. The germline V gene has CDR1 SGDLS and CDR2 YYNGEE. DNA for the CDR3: TGTGCCAGCAGCGTAGGGGGAGGGAACATTCAGTACTTC. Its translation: CASSVGGGNIQYF. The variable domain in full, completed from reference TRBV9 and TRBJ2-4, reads DSGVTQTPKHLITATGQRVTLRCSPRSGDLSVYWYQQSLDQGLQFLIQYYNGEERAKGNILERFSAQQFPDLHSELNLSSLELGDSALYFCASSVGGGNIQYFGAGTRLSVL.